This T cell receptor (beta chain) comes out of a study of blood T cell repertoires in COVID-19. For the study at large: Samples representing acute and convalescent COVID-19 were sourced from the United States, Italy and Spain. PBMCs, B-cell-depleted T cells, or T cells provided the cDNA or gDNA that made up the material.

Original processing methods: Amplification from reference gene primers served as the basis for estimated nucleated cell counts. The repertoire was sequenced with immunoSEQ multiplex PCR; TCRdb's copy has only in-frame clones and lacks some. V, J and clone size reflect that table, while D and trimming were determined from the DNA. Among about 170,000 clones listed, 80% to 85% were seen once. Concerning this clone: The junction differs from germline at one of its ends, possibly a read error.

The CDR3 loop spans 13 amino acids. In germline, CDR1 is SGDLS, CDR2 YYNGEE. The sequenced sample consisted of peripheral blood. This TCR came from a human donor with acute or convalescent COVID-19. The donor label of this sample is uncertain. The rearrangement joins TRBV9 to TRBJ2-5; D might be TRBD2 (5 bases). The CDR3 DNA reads TGTGCCAGCAGCGTAGGCGGGCAAGGGACCCAGTACTTC. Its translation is CASSVGGQGTQYF.